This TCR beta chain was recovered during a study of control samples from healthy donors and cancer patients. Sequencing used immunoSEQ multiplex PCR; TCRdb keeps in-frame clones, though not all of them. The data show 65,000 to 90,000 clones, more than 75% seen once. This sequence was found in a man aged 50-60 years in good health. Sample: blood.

The CDR3 DNA is TGTGCCAGCACGGGAGGCCTCTCTGGGGCCAACGTCCTGACTTTC. Protein sequence: CASTGGLSGANVLTF. The chain couples TRBV2 to TRBJ2-6, with 7 bases aligning to TRBD2. Trimming took 7 bases from V and 0 from J; bases not matched to a gene: 3. Per the germline V gene, CDR1 is SNHLY and CDR2 is FYNNEI. The CDR3 has 15 amino acids.